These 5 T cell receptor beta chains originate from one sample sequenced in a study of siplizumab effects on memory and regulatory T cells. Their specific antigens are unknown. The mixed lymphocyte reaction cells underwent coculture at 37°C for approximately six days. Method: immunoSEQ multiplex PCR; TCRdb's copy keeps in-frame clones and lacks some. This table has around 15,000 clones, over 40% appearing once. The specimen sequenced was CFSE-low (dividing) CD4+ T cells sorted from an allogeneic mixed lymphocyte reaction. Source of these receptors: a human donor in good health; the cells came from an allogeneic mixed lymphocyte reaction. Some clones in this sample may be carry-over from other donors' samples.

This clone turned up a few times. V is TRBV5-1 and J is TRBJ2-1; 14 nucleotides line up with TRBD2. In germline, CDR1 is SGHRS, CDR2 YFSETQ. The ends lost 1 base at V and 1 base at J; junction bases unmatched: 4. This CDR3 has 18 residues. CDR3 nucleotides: TGCGCCAGCAGCTTGAGGACTAGCGGGAGGTCTTCCTACAATGAGCAGTTCTTC. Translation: CASSLRTSGRSSYNEQFF.

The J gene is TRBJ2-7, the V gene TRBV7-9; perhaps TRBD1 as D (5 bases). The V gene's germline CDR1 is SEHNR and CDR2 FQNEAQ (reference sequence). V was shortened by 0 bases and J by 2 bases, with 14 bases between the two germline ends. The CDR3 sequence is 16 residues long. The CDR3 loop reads CASSLALGAGTYEQYF. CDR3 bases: TGTGCCAGCAGCTTAGCGCTTGGGGCAGGGACCTACGAGCAGTACTTC.

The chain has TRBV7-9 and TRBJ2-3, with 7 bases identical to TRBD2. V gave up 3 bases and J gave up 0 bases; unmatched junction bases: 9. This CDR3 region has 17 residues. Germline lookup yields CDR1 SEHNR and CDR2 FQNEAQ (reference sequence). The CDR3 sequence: CASSFRGTGGSTDTQYF. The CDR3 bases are TGTGCCAGCAGCTTCCGAGGGACGGGGGGAAGCACAGATACGCAGTATTTT.

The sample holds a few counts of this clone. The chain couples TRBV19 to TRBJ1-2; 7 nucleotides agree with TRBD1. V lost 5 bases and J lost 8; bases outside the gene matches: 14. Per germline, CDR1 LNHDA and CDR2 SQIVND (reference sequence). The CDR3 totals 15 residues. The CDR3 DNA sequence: TGTGCCAGTAGTCCCTCGTGGGACAGTCTTAGCGGCTACACCTTC. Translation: CASSPSWDSLSGYTF.

As DNA, the CDR3 is TGTGCCAGCAGCCCCCCAAGGGGCCGGTTTGAGACCCAGTACTTC. Translation gives CASSPPRGRFETQYF. The rearrangement links TRBV5-4 to TRBJ2-5; maybe TRBD1 (5 bases). This CDR3 has 15 amino acids. The germline V gene encodes CDR1 SGHNT and CDR2 YYREEE (reference sequence). The V and J ends lost 4 bases and 5 bases respectively, with 18 bases between them.